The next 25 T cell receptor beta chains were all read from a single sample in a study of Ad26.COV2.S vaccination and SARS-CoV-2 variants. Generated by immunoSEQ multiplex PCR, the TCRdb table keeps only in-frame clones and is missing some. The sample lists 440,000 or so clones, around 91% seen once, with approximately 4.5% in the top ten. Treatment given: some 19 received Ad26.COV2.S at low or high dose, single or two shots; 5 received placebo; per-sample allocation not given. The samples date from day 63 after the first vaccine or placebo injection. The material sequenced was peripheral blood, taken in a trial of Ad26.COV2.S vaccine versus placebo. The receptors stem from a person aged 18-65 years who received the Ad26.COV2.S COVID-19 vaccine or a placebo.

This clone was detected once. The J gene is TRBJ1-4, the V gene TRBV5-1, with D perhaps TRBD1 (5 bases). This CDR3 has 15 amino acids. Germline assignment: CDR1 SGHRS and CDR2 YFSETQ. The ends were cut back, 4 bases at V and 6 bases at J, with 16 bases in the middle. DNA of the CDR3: TGCGCCAGCAGCCCTTCAGGGCAGGGCCATGAAAAACTGTTTTTT. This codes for CASSPSGQGHEKLFF.

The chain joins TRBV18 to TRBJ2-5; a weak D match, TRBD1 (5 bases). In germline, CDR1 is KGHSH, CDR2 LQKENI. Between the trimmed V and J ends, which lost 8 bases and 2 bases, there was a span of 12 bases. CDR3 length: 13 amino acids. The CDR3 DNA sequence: TGTGCCAGCACGAGACAGCTGCAAGAGACCCAGTACTTC. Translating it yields CASTRQLQETQYF.

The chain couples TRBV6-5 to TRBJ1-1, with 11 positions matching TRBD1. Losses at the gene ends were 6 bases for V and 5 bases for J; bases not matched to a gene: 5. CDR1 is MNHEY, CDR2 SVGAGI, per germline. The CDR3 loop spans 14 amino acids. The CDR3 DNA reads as TGTGCCAGCAGCGTCCGGGACAGGGGGACTGAAGCTTTCTTT. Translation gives CASSVRDRGTEAFF.

The CDR3 sequence is CSVEDTPLGQPNSIQYF. The CDR3 DNA reads TGCAGCGTTGAAGACACACCTTTGGGACAGCCAAATAGCATTCAGTACTTC. This chain links TRBV29-1 with TRBJ2-4, with 7 bases lining up with TRBD1. The CDR3 extends over 17 amino acids. V was pared by 0 bases and J by 9 bases, with 17 bases of the junction left unmatched. Germline CDR1 reads SQVTM; CDR2 reads ANQGSEA.

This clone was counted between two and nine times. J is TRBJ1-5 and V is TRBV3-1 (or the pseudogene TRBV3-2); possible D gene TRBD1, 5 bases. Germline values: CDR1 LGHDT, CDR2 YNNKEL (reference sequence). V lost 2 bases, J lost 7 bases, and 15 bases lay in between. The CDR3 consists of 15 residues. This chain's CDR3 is CASSQMSGQGQPQHF. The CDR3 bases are TGTGCCAGCAGCCAAATGTCGGGCCAGGGCCAGCCCCAGCATTTT.

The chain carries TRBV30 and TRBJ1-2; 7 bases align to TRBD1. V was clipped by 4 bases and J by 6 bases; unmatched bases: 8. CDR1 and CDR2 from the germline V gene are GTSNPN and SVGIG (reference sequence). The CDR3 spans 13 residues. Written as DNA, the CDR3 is TGTGCCTGGACCACCGGGACAGAACATGGCTACACCTTC. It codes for CAWTTGTEHGYTF. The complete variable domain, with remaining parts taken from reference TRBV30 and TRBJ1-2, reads SQTIHQWPATLVQPVGSPLSLECTVEGTSNPNLYWYRQAAGRGLQLLFYSVGIGQISSEVPQNLSASRPQDRQFILSSKKLLLSDSGFYLCAWTTGTEHGYTFGSGTRLTVV.

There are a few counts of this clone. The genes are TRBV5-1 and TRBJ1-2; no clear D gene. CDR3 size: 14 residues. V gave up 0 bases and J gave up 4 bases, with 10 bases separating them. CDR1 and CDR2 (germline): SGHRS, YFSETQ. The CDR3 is CASSLAGSGYGYTF. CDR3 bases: TGCGCCAGCAGCTTGGCTGGGTCAGGCTATGGCTACACCTTC.

CDR3 sequence: CASSKDRAENTEAFF. CDR3 bases: TGTGCCAGCAGTAAGGACAGGGCGGAAAACACTGAAGCTTTCTTT. The chain is built from TRBV3-1 (or the pseudogene TRBV3-2) and TRBJ1-1; the match to TRBD1 covers 8 bases. This CDR3 is 15 amino acids long. J lost 2 bases, V lost 6 bases, and 8 bases had no gene match. Germline CDR1 and CDR2: LGHDT and YNNKEL (reference sequence).

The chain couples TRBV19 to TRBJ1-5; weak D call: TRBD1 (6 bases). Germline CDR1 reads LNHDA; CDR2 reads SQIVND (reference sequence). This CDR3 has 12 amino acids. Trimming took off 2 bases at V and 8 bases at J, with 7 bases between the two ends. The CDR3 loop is CASSIRGEPQHF. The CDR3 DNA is TGTGCCAGTAGTATAAGGGGGGAGCCCCAGCATTTT.

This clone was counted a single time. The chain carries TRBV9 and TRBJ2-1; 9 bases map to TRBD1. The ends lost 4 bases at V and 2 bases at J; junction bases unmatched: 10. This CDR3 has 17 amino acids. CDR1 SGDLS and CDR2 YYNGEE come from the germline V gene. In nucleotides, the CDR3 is TGTGCCAGCAGCACCCCCCGAGGGACAGGGACCTACAATGAGCAGTTCTTC. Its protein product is CASSTPRGTGTYNEQFF. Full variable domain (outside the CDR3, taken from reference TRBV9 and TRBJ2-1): DSGVTQTPKHLITATGQRVTLRCSPRSGDLSVYWYQQSLDQGLQFLIQYYNGEERAKGNILERFSAQQFPDLHSELNLSSLELGDSALYFCASSTPRGTGTYNEQFFGPGTRLTVL.

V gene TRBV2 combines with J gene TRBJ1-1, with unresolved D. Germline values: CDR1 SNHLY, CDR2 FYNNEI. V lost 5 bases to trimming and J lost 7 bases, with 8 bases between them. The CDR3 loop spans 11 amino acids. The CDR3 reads CASSRTVEAFF. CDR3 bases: TGTGCCAGCAGTCGGACCGTTGAAGCTTTCTTT.

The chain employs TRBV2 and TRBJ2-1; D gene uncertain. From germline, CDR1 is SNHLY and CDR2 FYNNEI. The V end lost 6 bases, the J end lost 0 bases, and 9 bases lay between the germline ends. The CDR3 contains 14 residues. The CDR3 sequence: CASRSGSSYNEQFF. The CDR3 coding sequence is TGTGCCAGCAGGTCTGGCAGCTCCTACAATGAGCAGTTCTTC.

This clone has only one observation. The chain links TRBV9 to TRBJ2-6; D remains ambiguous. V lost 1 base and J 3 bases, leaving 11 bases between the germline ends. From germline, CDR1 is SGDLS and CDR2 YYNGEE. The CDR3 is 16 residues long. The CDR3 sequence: CASSVSPFVGANVLTF. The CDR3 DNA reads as TGTGCCAGCAGCGTAAGCCCCTTTGTTGGGGCCAACGTCCTGACTTTC.

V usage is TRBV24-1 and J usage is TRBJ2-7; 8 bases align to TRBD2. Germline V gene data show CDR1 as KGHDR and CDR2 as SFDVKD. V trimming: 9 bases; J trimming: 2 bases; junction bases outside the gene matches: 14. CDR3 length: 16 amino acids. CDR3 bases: TGTGCCACCGTTACTAGCGGCTACCCGAATCCCTACGAGCAGTACTTC. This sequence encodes CATVTSGYPNPYEQYF.

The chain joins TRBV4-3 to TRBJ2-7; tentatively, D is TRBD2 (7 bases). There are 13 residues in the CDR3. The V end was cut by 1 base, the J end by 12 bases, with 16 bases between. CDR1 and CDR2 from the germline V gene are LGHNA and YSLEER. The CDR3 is CASSQGRGARRYF. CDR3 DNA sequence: TGCGCCAGCAGCCAAGGACGGGGGGCGCGTAGGTACTTC.

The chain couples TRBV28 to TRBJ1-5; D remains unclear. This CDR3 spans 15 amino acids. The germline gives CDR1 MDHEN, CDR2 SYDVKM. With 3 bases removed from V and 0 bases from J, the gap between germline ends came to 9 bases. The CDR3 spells CASSFGSNSNQPQHF. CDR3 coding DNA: TGTGCCAGCAGTTTTGGCAGTAATAGCAATCAGCCCCAGCATTTT.

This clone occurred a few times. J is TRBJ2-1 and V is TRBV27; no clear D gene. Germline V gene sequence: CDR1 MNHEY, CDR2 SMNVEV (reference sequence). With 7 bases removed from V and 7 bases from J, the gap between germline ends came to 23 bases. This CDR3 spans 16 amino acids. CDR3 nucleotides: TGTGCCAGCACTCAACCGCATAGATCATCTCGGAATGAGCAGTTCTTC. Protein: CASTQPHRSSRNEQFF.

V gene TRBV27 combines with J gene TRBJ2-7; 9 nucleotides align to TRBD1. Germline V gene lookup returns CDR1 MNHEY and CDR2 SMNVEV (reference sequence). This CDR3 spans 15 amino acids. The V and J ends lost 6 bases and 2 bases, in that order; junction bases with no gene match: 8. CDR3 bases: TGTGCCAGCAGAATTTACCGGGACAGGGCCTACGAGCAGTACTTC. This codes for CASRIYRDRAYEQYF.

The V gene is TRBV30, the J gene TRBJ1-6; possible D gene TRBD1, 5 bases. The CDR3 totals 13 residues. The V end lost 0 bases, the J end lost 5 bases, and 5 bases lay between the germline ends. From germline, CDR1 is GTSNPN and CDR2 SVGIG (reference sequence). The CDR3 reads CAWSVQDNSPLHF. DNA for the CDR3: TGTGCCTGGAGTGTACAGGATAATTCACCCCTCCACTTT.

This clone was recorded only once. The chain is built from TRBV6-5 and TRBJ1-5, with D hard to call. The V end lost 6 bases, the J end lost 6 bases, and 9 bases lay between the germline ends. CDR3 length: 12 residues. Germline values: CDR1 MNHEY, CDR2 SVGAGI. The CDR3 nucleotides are TGTGCCAGCAGAAGCGGGGTTCAGCCCCAGCATTTT. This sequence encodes CASRSGVQPQHF.

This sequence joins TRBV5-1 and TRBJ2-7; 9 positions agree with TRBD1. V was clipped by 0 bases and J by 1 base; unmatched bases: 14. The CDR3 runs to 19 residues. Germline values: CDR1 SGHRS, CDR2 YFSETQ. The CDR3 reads CASSLAFRTGEGLSYEQYF. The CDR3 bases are TGCGCCAGCAGCTTGGCATTCCGGACAGGGGAAGGATTGTCCTACGAGCAGTACTTC.

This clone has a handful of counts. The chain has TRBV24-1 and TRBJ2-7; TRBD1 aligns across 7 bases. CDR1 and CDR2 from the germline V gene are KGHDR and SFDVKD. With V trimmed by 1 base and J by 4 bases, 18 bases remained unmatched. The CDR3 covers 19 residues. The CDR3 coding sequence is TGTGCCACCAGTGATTTCGGGACAGCCGTGGGGAAAGCCTGGTACGAGCAGTACTTC. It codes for CATSDFGTAVGKAWYEQYF.

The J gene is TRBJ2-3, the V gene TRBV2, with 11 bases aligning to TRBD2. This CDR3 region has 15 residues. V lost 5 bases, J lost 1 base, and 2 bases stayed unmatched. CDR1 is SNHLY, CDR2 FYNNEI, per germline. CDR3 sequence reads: CASSTLAGGTDTQYF. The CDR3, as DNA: TGTGCCAGCAGTACACTAGCGGGGGGCACAGATACGCAGTATTTT.

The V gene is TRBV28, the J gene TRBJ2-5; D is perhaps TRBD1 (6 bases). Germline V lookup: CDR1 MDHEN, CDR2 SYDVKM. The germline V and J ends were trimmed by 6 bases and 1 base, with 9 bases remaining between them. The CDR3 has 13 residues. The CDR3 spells CASRPTGQETQYF. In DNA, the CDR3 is TGTGCCAGCAGGCCGACAGGCCAAGAGACCCAGTACTTC.

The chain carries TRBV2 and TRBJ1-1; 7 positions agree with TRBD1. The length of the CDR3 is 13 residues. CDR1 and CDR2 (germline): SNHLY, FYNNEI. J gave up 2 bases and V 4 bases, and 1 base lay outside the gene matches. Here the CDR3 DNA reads TGTGCCAGCAGTGGACAGGGAAACACTGAAGCTTTCTTT. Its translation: CASSGQGNTEAFF.